This T cell receptor (beta chain) was recorded in a study of a mutant IDH1 vaccine in newly diagnosed glioma. Looking at the study overall: The study started vaccination 4-6 weeks after radiotherapy alone, or with temozolomide cycles. Averaging around 42 years of age, treated patients were about 60% male and about 38% female.

Some clones are missing from TCRdb's copy, which holds only in-frame ones; the method was immunoSEQ multiplex PCR. The sample shows 30,000 to 40,000 clones, around nine tenths of them seen only once. Study results and caveats: Across multiple MHC alleles, 93.3% of patients had vaccine-induced responses. No link was apparently found between pseudoprogression and changes in top peripheral T cell clonotypes.

As for this clone: Its cognate antigen is unknown.

Time point described: week 47, end of study. It was 300 ug of mutant IDH1 20-mer peptide that made up each vaccine dose, given with topical imiquimod. The CDR3 runs 16 residues. V lost 8 bases to trimming and J lost 8 bases, with 26 bases between them. The germline CDR1 and CDR2 sequences are SGHRS and YFSETQ. Sequencing was performed on PBMCs, taken from a glioma patient whose treatment included an IDH1 peptide vaccine. The receptor was isolated from a woman in her 40s with glioma. The rearrangement joins TRBV5-1 to TRBJ2-1, with D maybe TRBD1 (6 bases). The CDR3 DNA reads TGCGCCAGTAATCTCCAGGGCCCTCCCGCAGGGGATGAGCAGTTCTTC. Translating gives CASNLQGPPAGDEQFF.